A selection of T cell receptor beta chains follows, all from one sample in a study of cytomegalovirus exposure and HLA in healthy donors. Only in-frame clones appear in the TCRdb table, and some are missing; sequencing was by immunoSEQ multiplex PCR. The data show some 180,000 clones, over 65% seen once. Sequenced sample: PBMCs. All receptors come from a woman in her sixties in good health and CMV-seropositive. Each CDR3 is given with its conserved first and last residue. Each record gives: V gene, D gene, J gene, CDR3 length, clone size, CDR3 protein, CDR3 DNA. A D gene is named only where the DNA matches it firmly. The size entry is marked missing in some rows and otherwise reads once, few, many or a size class.

TRBV4-1,TRBD1,TRBJ2-7,16,NA,CASSQPGTADFFEQYF,TGCGCCAGCAGCCAGCCCGGGACAGCCGATTTCTTCGAGCAGTACTTC
TRBV30,NA,TRBJ1-3,12,NA,CAWKLSGNTIYF,TGTGCCTGGAAACTCTCTGGAAACACCATATATTTT
TRBV6-5,NA,TRBJ1-6,14,NA,CASSYSQVNSPLHF,TGTGCCAGCAGTTACTCCCAGGTTAATTCACCCCTCCACTTT
TRBV9,NA,TRBJ1-1,17,NA,CASSVGVAGAMNTEAFF,TGTGCCAGCAGCGTGGGAGTGGCAGGGGCGATGAACACTGAAGCTTTCTTT
TRBV19,TRBD2,TRBJ2-3,14,NA,CATTSGTSVDTQYF,TGTGCCACCACTTCCGGGACTAGCGTGGATACGCAGTATTTT
TRBV5-1,NA,TRBJ2-5,14,NA,CASSPIARGETQYF,TGCGCCAGCAGCCCAATAGCGCGTGGGGAGACCCAGTACTTC
TRBV11-3,TRBD2,TRBJ2-7,15,NA,CASSRNEGTTYEQYF,TGTGCCAGCAGCCGTAATGAAGGGACTACCTACGAGCAGTACTTC
TRBV5-6,TRBD1,TRBJ1-6,13,NA,CASSPGTASRLHF,TGTGCCAGCAGCCCCGGGACAGCATCACGCCTCCACTTT
TRBV28,TRBD2,TRBJ2-7,14,NA,CATFLAGDSYEQYF,TGTGCCACCTTTCTAGCGGGAGACTCCTACGAGCAGTACTTC
TRBV5-4,NA,TRBJ2-5,14,NA,CASGPQEALETQYF,TGTGCCAGCGGACCCCAGGAGGCGCTTGAGACCCAGTACTTC
TRBV2,NA,TRBJ2-3,14,NA,CASRRTVSTDTQYF,TGTGCCAGTAGAAGGACAGTAAGCACAGATACGCAGTATTTT
TRBV9,TRBD1,TRBJ1-4,16,once,CASSVGGGGTNEKLFF,TGTGCCAGCAGCGTAGGAGGGGGCGGAACTAATGAAAAACTGTTTTTT
TRBV30,TRBD1,TRBJ2-7,11,NA,CALGQGYEQYF,TGTGCGCTTGGACAGGGGTACGAGCAGTACTTC
TRBV10-3,NA,TRBJ2-7,12,NA,CAISEWGLEQYF,TGTGCCATCAGTGAGTGGGGACTCGAGCAGTACTTC
TRBV7-3,NA,TRBJ2-1,12,NA,CASSVANNEQFF,TGTGCCAGCAGCGTAGCGAACAATGAGCAGTTCTTC
TRBV7-3,NA,TRBJ2-1,13,NA,CASSGQTNNEQFF,TGTGCCAGCAGCGGACAGACGAACAATGAGCAGTTCTTC
TRBV5-5,NA,TRBJ2-7,15,NA,CASSLLGLGSYEQYF,TGTGCCAGCAGCTTGCTGGGCCTTGGCTCCTACGAGCAGTACTTC
TRBV29-1,NA,TRBJ2-2,14,NA,CSGLWTVNTGELFF,TGCAGCGGGTTATGGACAGTAAACACCGGGGAGCTGTTTTTT
TRBV4-3,NA,TRBJ2-3,18,once,CASSQDWFNGRLTDTQYF,TGCGCCAGCAGCCAAGATTGGTTCAATGGCCGCCTCACAGATACGCAGTATTTT
TRBV7-2,TRBD2,TRBJ2-3,16,NA,CASSSRTSGVVDTQYF,TGTGCCAGCAGCTCCCGGACTAGCGGGGTGGTTGATACGCAGTATTTT
TRBV7-3,TRBD2,TRBJ2-5,16,NA,CASSPFASAGVKTQYF,TGTGCCAGCAGCCCTTTTGCGTCCGCGGGAGTAAAGACCCAGTACTTC
TRBV4-2,NA,TRBJ2-6,17,NA,CASSQDEGGAGANGLTF,TGTGCCAGCAGCCAAGATGAGGGGGGGGCTGGGGCCAACGGCCTGACTTTC
TRBV7-2,NA,TRBJ1-4,14,NA,CASSLGQGSEKLFF,TGTGCCAGCAGCTTAGGGCAGGGGAGTGAAAAACTGTTTTTT
TRBV7-3,TRBD1,TRBJ2-2,17,NA,CASSLMIIGQGPGELFF,TGTGCCAGCAGCTTAATGATCATTGGACAGGGCCCCGGGGAGCTGTTTTTT
TRBV5-1,TRBD2,TRBJ2-7,17,NA,CASSLLPTSGETYEQYF,TGCGCCAGCAGCTTATTACCGACTAGCGGGGAAACGTACGAGCAGTACTTC
TRBV4-1,NA,TRBJ1-4,14,NA,CASSLGGTNEKLFF,TGCGCCAGCAGCTTGGGAGGGACTAATGAAAAACTGTTTTTT
TRBV7-9,NA,TRBJ1-2,13,NA,CASSLTDLRGYTF,TGTGCCAGCAGCCTGACAGACCTGCGTGGCTACACCTTC
TRBV5-1,TRBD2,TRBJ2-2,16,NA,CASSSPGGADTGELFF,TGCGCCAGCAGCTCTCCCGGGGGGGCCGACACCGGGGAGCTGTTTTTT
TRBV4-3,TRBD1,TRBJ2-7,16,NA,CASSRPGQGLTYEQYF,TGCGCCAGCAGCCGCCCGGGACAGGGATTAACCTACGAGCAGTACTTC
TRBV7-2,TRBD1,TRBJ2-7,15,NA,CASSLVGTGVYEQYF,TGTGCCAGCAGCTTAGTCGGGACAGGGGTCTACGAGCAGTACTTC
TRBV27,NA,TRBJ1-5,17,NA,CASSRTDVSRGNQPQHF,TGTGCCAGCAGTCGTACCGATGTTTCGCGGGGCAATCAGCCCCAGCATTTT
TRBV30,NA,TRBJ1-3,13,few,CAWSGGSGNTIYF,TGTGCCTGGTCCGGGGGCTCTGGAAACACCATATATTTT
TRBV7-3,TRBD2,TRBJ2-3,15,once,CASSLLGGRVDTQYF,TGTGCCAGCAGCTTATTGGGCGGGAGGGTAGATACGCAGTATTTT
TRBV7-2,NA,TRBJ1-5,15,NA,CASSQQQGSNQPQHF,TGTGCCAGCAGCCAGCAACAGGGTAGCAATCAGCCCCAGCATTTT
TRBV11-3,NA,TRBJ2-2,16,NA,CASSLASGWDTGELFF,TGTGCCAGCAGCTTAGCGTCGGGATGGGACACCGGGGAGCTGTTTTTT
TRBV28,NA,TRBJ1-5,15,NA,CASTFRGGRNQPQHF,TGTGCCAGCACCTTTAGGGGAGGCCGCAATCAGCCCCAGCATTTT
TRBV7-3,NA,TRBJ2-2,15,NA,CASSSSGFSTGELFF,TGTGCCAGCAGCTCCTCCGGGTTTTCTACCGGGGAGCTGTTTTTT
TRBV30,TRBD1,TRBJ2-7,15,NA,CAWASGTGGSYEQYF,TGTGCCTGGGCCTCCGGGACAGGGGGTTCCTACGAGCAGTACTTC
TRBV9,TRBD1,TRBJ1-6,15,NA,CASTATGALNSPLHF,TGTGCCAGCACCGCAACAGGGGCACTTAATTCACCCCTCCACTTT
TRBV5-4,NA,TRBJ2-1,13,NA,CASSLAGGNEQFF,TGTGCCAGCAGCTTAGCTGGGGGGAATGAGCAGTTCTTC
TRBV6-1,NA,TRBJ2-1,12,NA,CASSSWDIEQFF,TGTGCCAGCAGTTCGTGGGACATCGAGCAGTTCTTC
TRBV11-3,NA,TRBJ2-7,13,NA,CASSLDRAGEQYF,TGTGCCAGCAGCTTAGATCGCGCGGGAGAGCAGTACTTC